This T cell receptor (beta chain) emerged from a study of cytomegalovirus exposure and HLA in healthy donors. General study points: The tendency of first-cohort TCR clusters to co-occur in the approximately 120 validation repertoires was identified by a subsequent analysis. Cytomegalovirus status, reportedly, was diagnosed with high specificity and sensitivity by the classifier. Altogether, some 170 TCR beta chains were recorded as cytomegalovirus-associated.

The sample holds a few counts of this clone. Its cognate antigen is unknown. Produced via immunoSEQ multiplex PCR; TCRdb's table is partial and in-frame only. Of roughly 75,000 clones in the sample, approximately 80% were seen once. Sequenced sample: PBMCs. The TCR originated in a man aged 30 to 39 in good health and CMV-seronegative.

The CDR3, as DNA: TGTGCCAGCAGCTCCCGACAGGCCGTCCTTTATGGCTACACCTTC. Translating gives CASSSRQAVLYGYTF. The rearrangement uses TRBV7-2 and TRBJ1-2; possible D gene TRBD1, 6 bases. Germline V gene lookup returns CDR1 SGHTA and CDR2 FQGNSA. This CDR3 has 15 residues. Trimming stripped 4 bases from V and 5 bases from J, with 17 bases between.